This TCR beta chain was recovered during a study of Ad26.COV2.S vaccination and SARS-CoV-2 variants. Study details: As a participant in COV1001, the donor was in the Ad26.COV2.S trial arm. Study-level findings and limits: Total T cell responses were possibly underestimated by TCR breadth and depth analyses. Vaccinated individuals (as opposed to placebo recipients) had higher spike-specific TCR breadth.

The data were produced by immunoSEQ multiplex PCR, yet TCRdb's version contains in-frame clones alone and is incomplete. The sample holds over 200,000 clones, roughly 90% seen once. Germline V gives CDR1 SGHTA, CDR2 FQGNSA. The V end lost 5 bases, the J end lost 9 bases, and 13 bases lay between the germline ends. The CDR3 sequence is 12 residues long. Treatment indicated: some 20 received Ad26.COV2.S at low or high dose, single or two shots; 5 received placebo; per-sample allocation not given. The investigators took samples on day 63 after the first vaccine or placebo injection. About this clone: Antigen unknown.

This TCR was recovered from a person aged 18-65 years who received the Ad26.COV2.S COVID-19 vaccine or a placebo. Sequenced here: peripheral blood, sampled in a trial of Ad26.COV2.S vaccine versus placebo. The chain uses TRBV7-2 and TRBJ2-5; no reliable D call. Here the CDR3 DNA reads TGTGCCAGCAGCCTTGACCGTTCCCCCCAGTACTTC. Translating gives CASSLDRSPQYF.